The rows below give T cell receptor beta chains drawn from one sample of a study of blood T cells in healthy people across ages. From the 5' RACE reads, TCRdb called clonotypes with MiXCR, one entry per CDR3 protein. The data show 1,800,000 or so distinct CDR3 sequences, around 42% seen once. The sequenced material came from blood. The source of these receptors is a human donor in good health. CDR3s leave out the opening cysteine and the closing phenylalanine or tryptophan. Each record gives: J gene, clone size, V gene, CDR3 protein. For some rows the clone size is stated as once, few or many, or as a class when expanded; others skip it.

TRBJ1-2,few,TRBV9,ASSRLNGIEDDYT
TRBJ2-5,-,TRBV12-3/TRBV12-4,ASSFIPSGGAETQY
TRBJ1-5,few,TRBV7-2,ASSLDFGGQPQH
TRBJ2-3,many,TRBV20-1,SAREPGGRSKDTQY
TRBJ2-7,-,TRBV7-9,ASSLIELAGDYEQY
TRBJ1-5,few,TRBV7-3,ASSLYYRNLNQPQH
TRBJ2-1,few,TRBV12-3/TRBV12-4,ASSTSDRIFDNEQF
TRBJ2-3,-,TRBV25-1,ASRGYDDTQY
TRBJ2-5,-,TRBV6-5,ASSYGTSKETQY
-,few,TRBV20-1,SARASRYEQY
TRBJ1-4,few,TRBV18,ASSREQGEKLF
TRBJ2-7,-,TRBV5-1,AGSFGGPYEQY
TRBJ2-5,-,TRBV7-9,ASRGSENYQETQY
TRBJ2-3,-,TRBV29-1,SVEVGSGLVDTQY
TRBJ1-1,-,TRBV6-1,ASRITLEGAMRAF
TRBJ1-2,-,TRBV7-2,ASSLDPTGTNYGYT
-,-,TRBV18,ASSPSQLETQY
TRBJ1-3,-,TRBV20-1,SASQGGYSGNTIY
TRBJ2-1,few,TRBV7-2,ASSPTVEEQF
TRBJ1-4,few,TRBV20-1,SARGGQGDEKLF
TRBJ1-1,-,TRBV28,ASSLGESGAF
TRBJ1-4,-,TRBV7-9,ASRGQLNEKLF
TRBJ1-2,-,TRBV11-2,ASSSRLGATNYGYT
TRBJ1-1,few,TRBV7-8,ASTLKLGSNTEAF
TRBJ1-2,few,TRBV2,ASSEAWTMGYGYT
TRBJ2-7,-,TRBV4-3,ASSQDNTGGNDEQY
TRBJ2-5,-,TRBV6-5,ASSYSRGSGGGETQY
TRBJ2-5,-,TRBV2,ASILGGQIGETQY
TRBJ1-2,-,TRBV28,ASSSPGSPNYGYT
TRBJ1-2,few,TRBV28,ASSAPGQSLYGYT
TRBJ1-5,-,TRBV20-1,SARGMSNQPQH
TRBJ2-5,-,TRBV28,ASSSVSCQETQY
TRBJ2-6,-,TRBV25-1,ASKLRTGAGANVLT
TRBJ2-3,-,TRBV5-1,ASSRYFTDTQY
TRBJ2-5,few,TRBV18,ASSPNRGPRETQY
TRBJ1-2,few,TRBV5-1,ASSLDSHGYT